One and the same sample provided the 8 T cell receptor beta chains below, sequenced in a study of blood T cell repertoires in COVID-19. TCRdb's copy holds only in-frame clones and misses some; the assay was immunoSEQ multiplex PCR. Here the sample spans under 60,000 clones, about three quarters being singletons. The source material was peripheral blood. These receptors all come from a human donor with active or convalescent COVID-19. The donor label of this sample is uncertain.

This rearrangement joins TRBV28 to TRBJ2-2, with 8 bases aligning to TRBD1. The V gene's germline CDR1 is MDHEN and CDR2 SYDVKM. There are 15 residues in the CDR3. Trimming at V came to 6 bases and at J to 1 base, leaving 4 bases not matched to a gene. This chain's CDR3 is CASRAGTGNTGELFF. The CDR3 nucleotides read TGTGCCAGCAGAGCCGGGACAGGGAACACCGGGGAGCTGTTTTTT. Full variable domain (outside the CDR3, taken from reference TRBV28 and TRBJ2-2): DVKVTQSSRYLVKRTGEKVFLECVQDMDHENMFWYRQDPGLGLRLIYFSYDVKMKEKGDIPEGYSVSREKKERFSLILESASTNQTSMYLCASRAGTGNTGELFFGEGSRLTVL.

The CDR3 nucleotides read TGCGCCAGCAGCTTGTGGGCGGACACCTACGAGCAGTACTTC. Residues: CASSLWADTYEQYF. V is TRBV5-1 and J is TRBJ2-7; D might be TRBD1 (5 bases). V lost 1 base and J 2 bases, leaving 10 bases between the germline ends. Germline lookup yields CDR1 SGHRS and CDR2 YFSETQ. The CDR3 runs 14 residues.

This clone appeared a single time. This chain connects TRBV12-3 or TRBV12-4 to TRBJ2-3; 7 bases agree with TRBD2. The CDR3 has 12 residues. V shed 6 bases, J shed 6 bases, and the junction held 3 bases outside the gene matches. The CDR3: CASSLLADTQYF. CDR3 nucleotide sequence: TGTGCCAGCAGCTTACTAGCGGATACGCAGTATTTT.

This clone was seen a single time. J is TRBJ2-2 and V is TRBV7-3; D uncertain. Deletions cut 5 bases from V and 6 bases from J, with 10 bases between. The CDR3 has 13 residues. Germline V gene sequence: CDR1 SGHTA, CDR2 FQGTGA. The CDR3 bases are TGTGCCAGCAGCCTAAACTTGCCCGGGGAGCTGTTTTTT. Its protein product is CASSLNLPGELFF.

The V call is TRBV20-1, the J call TRBJ1-2; D remains ambiguous. The CDR3 sequence is 11 residues long. Trimming removed 6 bases at V and 8 bases at J, with 13 bases between. Per germline, CDR1 DFQATT and CDR2 SNEGSKA (reference sequence). CDR3 in amino acids: CSATDGGGYTF. Written as DNA, the CDR3 is TGCAGTGCCACAGATGGTGGGGGCTACACCTTC.

The rearrangement joins TRBV28 to TRBJ1-2; 7 bases line up with TRBD1. Germline V gene lookup returns CDR1 MDHEN and CDR2 SYDVKM. There are 17 residues in the CDR3. J gave up 4 bases and V 2 bases, and 13 bases lay outside the gene matches. The CDR3 nucleotides are TGTGCCAGCAGTTTACCTCCGGGACAGTCCCCGAGCTATGGCTACACCTTC. This sequence encodes CASSLPPGQSPSYGYTF.

V and J are TRBV5-4 and TRBJ1-1; D is possibly TRBD1 (5 bases). The CDR3 is 13 amino acids. In germline, CDR1 is SGHNT, CDR2 YYREEE (reference sequence). V shed 6 bases and J shed 5 bases, with 14 bases lying between them. CDR3 sequence (DNA): TGTGCCAGCAACCGGGACTCGTCGACTGAAGCTTTCTTT. Encoded protein: CASNRDSSTEAFF.

CDR3 sequence: CASSFQGANYEQYF. CDR3 nucleotides: TGTGCCAGCAGCTTTCAGGGGGCGAACTACGAGCAGTACTTC. The rearrangement joins TRBV11-3 to TRBJ2-7; 8 bases line up with TRBD1. Germline V gene lookup returns CDR1 SGHNT and CDR2 YENEEA. With V trimmed by 3 bases and J by 3 bases, 4 bases remained unmatched. The CDR3 covers 14 residues.